This T cell receptor beta chain comes out of a study of blood T cell repertoires in COVID-19. While infection was still active, Seattle patients were enrolled and then followed longitudinally. Clones were sequenced by immunoSEQ multiplex PCR, and TCRdb holds only the in-frame ones, with some missing. In the table there are roughly 330,000 clones, roughly 87% of which are singletons. The CDR3 spans 15 residues. Germline V CDR1 and CDR2: ENHRY, SYGVKD. Trimming left V 2 bases short and J 5 bases short, with 15 bases between. The source of this sequence is a man aged 25-45 years with COVID-19, enrolled during active disease. This rearrangement joins TRBV10-3 to TRBJ1-1; TRBD1 is a possible D gene (5 bases). The sequenced material came from peripheral blood. The CDR3 coding sequence is TGTGCCATCAGTGAGAGGGGAGGCTTGGGGACTGAAGCTTTCTTT. Translating gives CAISERGGLGTEAFF.